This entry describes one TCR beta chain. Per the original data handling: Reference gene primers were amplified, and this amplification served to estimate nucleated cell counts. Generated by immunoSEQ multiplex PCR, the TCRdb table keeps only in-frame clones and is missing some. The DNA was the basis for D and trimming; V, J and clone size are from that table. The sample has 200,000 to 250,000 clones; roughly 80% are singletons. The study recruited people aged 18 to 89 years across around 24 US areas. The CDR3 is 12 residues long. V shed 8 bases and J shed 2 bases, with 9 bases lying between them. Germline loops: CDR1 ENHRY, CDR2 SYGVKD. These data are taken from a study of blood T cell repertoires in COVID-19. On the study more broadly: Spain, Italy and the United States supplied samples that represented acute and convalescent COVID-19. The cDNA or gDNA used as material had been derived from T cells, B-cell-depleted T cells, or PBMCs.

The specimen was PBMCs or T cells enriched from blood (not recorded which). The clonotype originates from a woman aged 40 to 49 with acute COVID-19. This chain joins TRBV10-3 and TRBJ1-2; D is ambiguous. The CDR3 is CAISRGNYGYTF. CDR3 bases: TGTGCCATCTCCCGGGGAAACTATGGCTACACCTTC.